Each of the 8 T cell receptor beta chains below was sequenced from the same sample in a study of cytomegalovirus exposure and HLA in healthy donors (dated by TCRdb to the late 2010s). The library was obtained by the immunoSEQ multiplex PCR assay. TCRdb carries this immuneACCESS record with in-frame sequences only. Its versions omit some clonotypes, under half of them owing to an unresolved V gene in the studies checked, with the rest unexplained. The sample data list 260,000 or so clones, and roughly 91% of these were observed just once. Clones ranked in the top ten supply 2.5% to 3.5% of the sample. The source material was PBMCs. All receptors come from a woman aged 30 to 39 in good health and CMV-seronegative.

This clone has more than one count but fewer than ten. CDR3 nucleotides: TGTGCCAGCAGGGGGCAGAGGTATGGCTACACCTTC. Translating it yields CASRGQRYGYTF. The J gene is TRBJ1-2, the V gene TRBV28, with D possibly being TRBD1 (5 bases). Trimming cost V 6 bases and J 5 bases, with 10 bases left between them. From germline, CDR1 is MDHEN and CDR2 SYDVKM. This CDR3 spans 12 amino acids.

J is TRBJ1-2 and V is TRBV1. TRBV1 is shown as a pseudogene. CDR3 length: 11 residues. The CDR3 reads CTSSLSGGYTF. CDR3 nucleotide sequence: TGCACCAGCAGCCTTAGTGGTGGCTACACCTTC.

The count of this clone is one. The CDR3 DNA follows: TGTGCCAGCAGTACCGGGACTAGCGGGCCAACTAGCACAGATACGCAGTATTTT. Translating gives CASSTGTSGPTSTDTQYF. The chain couples TRBV27 to TRBJ2-3, with TRBD2 matching 12 bases. Per the germline V gene, CDR1 is MNHEY and CDR2 is SMNVEV (reference sequence). The J segment lost 0 bases and the V segment lost 5 bases, leaving 9 bases of the junction unmatched. The CDR3 is 18 residues long.

The rearrangement links TRBV4-1 to TRBJ2-7, with TRBD2 matching over 9 bases. This CDR3 is 15 amino acids long. Germline CDR1 MGHRA, CDR2 YSYEKL. Germline trimming cut 1 base from V and 3 bases from J; bases unmatched to any gene: 4. For the CDR3, the DNA is TGCGCCAGCAGCCAAGGGTCTAGCGGGAACTACGAGCAGTACTTC. This codes for CASSQGSSGNYEQYF.

The gene calls are TRBV28 and TRBJ2-7, with TRBD2 matching 9 bases. Germline CDR1 is MDHEN and CDR2 is SYDVKM. The CDR3 runs to 13 residues. V shed 5 bases and J 7 bases; nucleotides not matched to a gene: 6. DNA for the CDR3: TGTGCCAGCAGTCCCGGGACTAGCTATGAGCAGTACTTC. Translation gives CASSPGTSYEQYF.

The chain links TRBV19 to TRBJ1-1; no clear D. The CDR3 extends over 13 amino acids. The germline V and J ends were trimmed by 3 bases and 0 bases, with 5 bases remaining between them. Per the germline V gene, CDR1 is LNHDA and CDR2 is SQIVND (reference sequence). CDR3 loop: CASSITVNTEAFF. The CDR3 DNA is TGTGCCAGTAGTATCACGGTGAACACTGAAGCTTTCTTT.

V gene TRBV19 combines with J gene TRBJ2-1; D is undetermined. The V end lost 5 bases, the J end lost 10 bases, and 12 bases lay between the germline ends. Germline CDR1 LNHDA, CDR2 SQIVND (reference sequence). The CDR3 consists of 12 residues. The CDR3 reads CASSASHIEQFF. DNA for the CDR3: TGTGCCAGTAGTGCCAGCCACATAGAGCAGTTCTTC. Combining the CDR3 with reference TRBV19 and TRBJ2-1 gives the whole variable domain DGGITQSPKYLFRKEGQNVTLSCEQNLNHDAMYWYRQDPGQGLRLIYYSQIVNDFQKGDIAEGYSVSREKKESFPLTVTSAQKNPTAFYLCASSASHIEQFFGPGTRLTVL.

The chain links TRBV7-9 to TRBJ2-5, with 16 bases matching TRBD2. In germline, CDR1 is SEHNR, CDR2 FQNEAQ (reference sequence). CDR3 size: 16 residues. With V trimmed by 5 bases and J by 2 bases, 2 bases remained unmatched. CDR3 nucleotide sequence: TGTGCCAGCAGCCCGGGACTAGCGGGAGGGCAAGAGACCCAGTACTTC. It codes for CASSPGLAGGQETQYF.